This TCR beta chain was identified during a study of blood T cells in healthy people across ages. Trimming shortened V by 2 bases and J by 2 bases, and 11 bases separated the two germline ends. The CDR3 spans 15 residues. CDR1 and CDR2 (germline): SGHRS, YFSETQ. Points from the study as a whole: Per-million-T-cell TCR beta diversity fell roughly linearly with age. No one knew whether donors had CMV, which possibly confounded expanded clonotype changes. It was the long-lived donors that had more naive CD4+ cells and higher diversity than aged donors.

The authors ran a second PCR of about 6 to 11 cycles using a sample-barcoded 5' primer and a J-beta primer mix. TCRdb reprocessed the 5' RACE reads with MiXCR, giving one entry per CDR3 protein. The table has some 1.7 million distinct CDR3 sequences, about 30% seen once. This clonotype was detected a few times. Its antigen remains unidentified. The clonotype was recovered from a woman aged 30 to 39 in good health. The V and J genes are TRBV5-1 and TRBJ2-1, with D maybe TRBD2 (5 bases). The specimen sequenced was blood. The CDR3 protein is CASSLGSWTYNEQFF. The CDR3 region has the DNA TGCGCCAGCAGCTTAGGGAGCTGGACCTACAATGAGCAGTTCTTC.